The subject of this entry is one T cell receptor beta chain. Its antigen is still unknown. This sample was included in a study of T cells after yellow fever vaccination. Looking at the study overall: Each low-cell-number fraction was prepared by means of SMART-Seq v4 Ultra Low Input.

This CDR3 spans 15 amino acids. CDR1 is SGHRS, CDR2 YFSETQ, per germline. Between the trimmed V and J ends, which lost 1 base and 4 bases, there was a span of 14 bases. A process of 5'RACE template switching, which added a universal primer site and UMIs, was used to make TCR cDNA. MiXCR, applied by TCRdb to the 5' RACE reads, yields one record per CDR3 protein. The sample yields some 670,000 distinct CDR3 sequences, approximately 13% seen once. Broader study findings: After the booster, over 95% of CD4 and about nine tenths of CD8 primary-response clones were re-detected.

The J gene is TRBJ1-1, the V gene TRBV5-1; D remains ambiguous. The source is a man aged 25 to 40 who received the YFV17D yellow fever vaccine. The specimen comprised PBMCs, sampled on the day of the yellow fever booster vaccination. The CDR3 nucleotides are TGCGCCAGCAGCTTGATTTTGAATGCGGGCACTGAAGCTTTCTTT. Its protein product is CASSLILNAGTEAFF.